This T cell receptor beta chain was captured in a study of T cell responses to AZD1222 COVID-19 vaccine (dated by TCRdb to the early 2020s). Broadly, across the study: A total of just over 230 trial participants underwent TCR sequencing, of whom 207 had received two doses of AZD1222 and approximately 26 had received two doses of the MenACWY control vaccine. Trial participants were enrolled by age into subgroups of 18-55, 56-69 and 70-plus years, and roughly 160, 29 and 62 TCR-sequenced participants, respectively, were included in these subgroups.

Taken with the paper, the label for time point translates to: about 28 days (+/-7) after the second vaccine dose. AZD1222 recipients given second doses at about 4 weeks or at about 12 weeks were pooled, since spike-specific TCR depth and breadth were not found to differ between the two schedules. The vaccinee samples were drawn from two UK trials, COV001 and COV002, one of which was a single-blind randomized controlled phase 2/3 trial testing AZD1222 (ChAdOx1 nCoV-19) in healthy adults. For TCRbeta chain sequencing, PBMC samples from trial participants were taken at day 0 and at day 28 after the second dose. Beyond this particular receptor, the publication reports: In the small 56-69-year group, the increase in depth fell short of significance, most likely because of low power. Participants were mostly white British, with more females than males. The authors suggested clonal diversity may have been underestimated. After two AZD1222 doses, both the breadth and the depth of spike-specific TCRs were significantly higher than at day 0 and than in MenACWY recipients. The vaccine-associated CD4 TCRs covered the entire spike protein, and the dominant responses fell in regions 160-218 and 743-854. Because no day 14 peak-response samples were available, the repertoires could be characterized only after the peak T cell response. Conclusions about previously exposed vaccinees are limited because only six or seven AZD1222 recipients were SARS-CoV-2 seropositive at baseline. Reportedly, almost half of the unique spike-specific TCRs recognized epitopes lying outside the regions that are mutated in the B.1.351 and B.1.1.7 variants.

With respect to this clone: What antigen it recognizes has not been identified. Qualities for individual bases were not recorded, and no much larger clone is one base off.

V is reduced by 0 bases and J by 14 bases, leaving a spacing of 11 bases between them. The CDR3 holds 11 amino acids from the cysteine to the phenylalanine. The sequence is cut down to CDR3 DNA, 33 bases in frame from base 1. According to the germline V gene (reference sequence), CDR1 reads GTSNPN and CDR2 reads SVGIG. The CDR3 regions of human TCRbeta chains were analyzed by immunosequencing. The authors' pipeline ran thus. TCRs in the repertoires were compared against a reference library of SARS-CoV-2-specific TCRs that had been generated with the MIRA antigen-specificity platform. Breadth meant the fraction of unique TCRs that were SARS-CoV-2-associated, whereas depth meant the fraction of total T cells that were SARS-CoV-2-associated. Using the MIRA data, each spike-specific TCR was mapped to the spike region that the TCR reacts to and placed in a CD4 or CD8 class. Log10-transformed breadth and depth values were compared by one-way ANOVA with Sidak's multiple comparisons tests. The immuneACCESS repertoire file appears here via TCRdb, limited to in-frame rearrangements. These files lack a portion of the clones; in checked studies, under half of the deficit traces to unresolved V genes, and the cause of the others is not known. D and trimming were read from the DNA, whereas the V and J calls and clone size are those reported in that table. In this sample the table shows roughly 100,000 clones, about 92% of which occur a single time. The ten largest clones add up to 7.5% to 9% of the sample.

The sample in question was peripheral blood, obtained 28 days after the second AZD1222 dose. This clonotype was sampled from an adult who received the AZD1222 COVID-19 vaccine. This sequence uses TRBV30 and TRBJ2-1; perhaps TRBD2 is the D gene, with 6 bases matching. The DNA sequence is as follows: TGTGCCTGGAGTGTAGGAGGGAAGGAGTTCTTC. Translated, it reads CAWSVGGKEFF.